Below are 26 T cell receptor beta chains sequenced from a single sample in a study of T-cell memory formation after mild COVID-19 (dated by TCRdb to the early 2020s). The library was produced with 5' RACE. TCRdb shows the sequencer as Illumina NovaSeq 6000. TCRdb's own reprocessing of the public reads used fastp at Q25 and MiXCR and kept productive beta chains. Each entry is one CDR3 protein sequence, shown with its most common DNA and genes. A total of about 470,000 distinct CDR3 sequences appear in this sample, around a quarter of them only once. The ten largest clonotypes hold 12% of the sample. Sequenced material: PBMCs or a T cell subset sorted from them (not recorded which). Receptor source: an adult woman who had mild COVID-19 (a few samples of this study predate the infection). The sample titles of this study are shuffled in the database, so cell type and time point are left out; the donor was told from shared clones.

J is TRBJ2-1 and V is TRBV2; D is possibly TRBD1 (6 bases). CDR3 length equals 15 residues. Trimming removed 6 bases from V and 4 bases from J, with 16 bases in between. Looked up from germline, CDR1 is SNHLY and CDR2 is FYNNEI. The CDR3, as DNA: TGTGCCAGCAGAGTCCCGGCAGGGGCATACAATGAGCAGTTCTTC. It specifies CASRVPAGAYNEQFF.

The CDR3 sequence is CASSSRGGTGELFF. The CDR3 coding sequence is TGTGCCAGCAGTTCTAGGGGAGGAACCGGGGAGCTGTTTTTT. The gene calls are TRBV27 and TRBJ2-2; D may be TRBD2 (6 bases). Trimming took off 4 bases at V and 5 bases at J, with 11 bases between the two ends. The CDR3 spans 14 residues. In germline, CDR1 is MNHEY, CDR2 SMNVEV (reference sequence).

This clonotype was picked up one time. The chain recombines TRBV5-1 with TRBJ2-3; possibly TRBD1 or TRBD2 for D (6 bases each). The CDR3 loop spans 15 amino acids. V shed 4 bases and J shed 2 bases, with 14 bases lying between them. CDR1 is SGHRS, CDR2 YFSETQ, per germline. The DNA of the CDR3 is TGCGCCAGCAGCGCGGGACACACCGACACAGATACGCAGTATTTT. Its translation: CASSAGHTDTDTQYF.

This sequence joins TRBV12-3 or TRBV12-4 and TRBJ1-1; D is undetermined. Between the trimmed V and J ends, which lost 4 bases and 9 bases, there was a span of 9 bases. The CDR3 totals 11 residues. This CDR3 reads CASSWRNQAFF. CDR3 bases: TGTGCCAGCAGTTGGCGTAATCAAGCTTTCTTT.

This clonotype has a handful of counts. V usage is TRBV24-1 and J usage is TRBJ2-2, with D uncertain. The CDR3 loop spans 15 amino acids. CDR1 KGHDR and CDR2 SFDVKD come from the germline V gene. Trimming removed 1 base at V and 1 base at J, with 6 bases between. This CDR3 is CATSDFAGNTGELFF. CDR3 in DNA: TGTGCCACCAGTGATTTCGCCGGGAACACCGGGGAGCTGTTTTTT.

A few counts support this clonotype. V gene TRBV4-2 combines with J gene TRBJ2-7; possibly TRBD2 for D (5 bases). CDR1 is LGHNA and CDR2 is YNFKEQ in the germline V gene. This CDR3 spans 14 amino acids. Trimming stripped 1 base from V and 3 bases from J, with 10 bases between. CDR3 bases: TGTGCCAGCAGCCAAGCTGGACTCCGCTACGAGCAGTACTTC. Protein sequence: CASSQAGLRYEQYF.

The table lists this clonotype with a few counts. The rearrangement joins TRBV12-3 or TRBV12-4 to TRBJ1-5; D is undetermined. Trimming pared 3 bases from V and 5 bases from J, leaving 5 bases between. The CDR3 sequence is 12 residues long. The CDR3 spells CASSFGDQPQHF. The CDR3 DNA is TGTGCCAGCAGTTTCGGGGATCAGCCCCAGCATTTT.

This clonotype has only a few counts. The V gene is TRBV11-2, the J gene TRBJ2-4, with TRBD1 as a possible D gene (5 bases). CDR1 SGHAT and CDR2 FQNNGV come from the germline V gene. Trimming took off 1 base at V and 10 bases at J, with 17 bases between the two ends. The CDR3 loop spans 15 amino acids. The CDR3 protein is CASSLVQGPPDIQYF. Here the CDR3 DNA reads TGTGCCAGCAGCTTAGTCCAGGGCCCTCCAGATATTCAGTACTTC.

The CDR3 sequence is CASSLGGGLLNTEAFF. CDR3 bases: TGTGCCAGCAGCTTAGGAGGGGGTCTCCTGAACACTGAAGCTTTCTTT. The chain has TRBV7-9 and TRBJ1-1; D possibly corresponds to TRBD1 (6 bases). There are 16 residues in the CDR3. V was pared by 1 base and J by 0 bases, with 12 bases between. Germline values: CDR1 SEHNR, CDR2 FQNEAQ (reference sequence).

Only a few counts were recorded for this clonotype. The chain links TRBV10-3 to TRBJ2-5; TRBD1 matches at 8 bases. The CDR3 extends over 16 amino acids. V was clipped by 10 bases and J by 4 bases; unmatched bases: 17. Per germline, CDR1 ENHRY and CDR2 SYGVKD. This CDR3 is CATRNPGQGARETQYF. CDR3 DNA sequence: TGTGCCACCCGCAACCCGGGGCAGGGGGCGCGAGAGACCCAGTACTTC.

The chain uses TRBV5-4 and TRBJ2-4; D unclear. The V end lost 3 bases, the J end lost 7 bases, and 11 bases lay between the germline ends. The CDR3 is 13 amino acids. Germline V gives CDR1 SGHNT, CDR2 YYREEE (reference sequence). The CDR3 reads CASSSSSDNIQYF. CDR3 DNA sequence: TGTGCCAGCAGCTCTTCATCGGACAACATTCAGTACTTC.

This clonotype was seen a few times. The genes are TRBV30 and TRBJ2-4, with 8 bases identical to TRBD2. The CDR3 totals 14 residues. The J segment lost 7 bases and the V segment lost 1 base, leaving 6 bases of the junction unmatched. CDR1 and CDR2 (germline): GTSNPN, SVGIG (reference sequence). The CDR3, as DNA: TGTGCCTGGAGTGCGCTCTCGGGGGGGAACATTCAGTACTTC. Translation gives CAWSALSGGNIQYF.

This clonotype was counted a few times. The CDR3 region is CASSLRQGIGTEAFF. CDR3 in DNA: TGTGCCAGCAGTTTGAGACAGGGAATCGGGACTGAAGCTTTCTTT. The rearrangement joins TRBV27 to TRBJ1-1; 7 bases map to TRBD1. Germline V lookup: CDR1 MNHEY, CDR2 SMNVEV (reference sequence). Germline trimming cut 3 bases from V and 5 bases from J; bases unmatched to any gene: 9. The CDR3 is 15 residues long.

The CDR3 sequence: CASSPLEISKNIQYF. CDR3 DNA sequence: TGTGCCAGCAGTCCCCTAGAGATCTCCAAAAACATTCAGTACTTC. This chain connects TRBV12-3 or TRBV12-4 to TRBJ2-4, with D unclear. This CDR3 is built from 15 residues. V lost 5 bases to trimming and J lost 2 bases, with 13 bases between them.

This chain uses TRBV5-1 with TRBJ1-6; D gene ambiguous. V lost 4 bases and J lost 7, with 18 bases in between. This CDR3 has 16 amino acids. The V gene's germline CDR1 is SGHRS and CDR2 YFSETQ. This CDR3 is CASSQLGPRGNSPLHF. In nucleotides, the CDR3 is TGCGCCAGCAGCCAACTTGGACCGCGCGGCAATTCACCCCTCCACTTT.

V gene TRBV14 combines with J gene TRBJ1-1; D is undetermined. The V gene's germline CDR1 is SGHDN and CDR2 FVKESK. V was trimmed by 3 bases and J by 1 base, leaving 12 bases between them. The CDR3 covers 15 residues. The CDR3 spells CASSHIKGGNTEAFF. The CDR3 DNA is TGTGCCAGCAGCCATATCAAGGGAGGGAACACTGAAGCTTTCTTT. Supplemented by reference TRBV14 and TRBJ1-1, the full variable domain reads EAGVTQFPSHSVIEKGQTVTLRCDPISGHDNLYWYRRVMGKEIKFLLHFVKESKQDESGMPNNRFLAERTGGTYSTLKVQPAELEDSGVYFCASSHIKGGNTEAFFGQGTRLTVV.

The V gene is TRBV24-1, the J gene TRBJ2-7; D may be TRBD1 or TRBD2 (5 bases each). The V and J ends lost 4 bases and 6 bases respectively, with 12 bases between them. CDR1 and CDR2 from the germline V gene are KGHDR and SFDVKD. CDR3 length: 13 residues. In DNA, the CDR3 is TGTGCCACCAGTGACCCCGTCGGGACCGAGCAGTACTTC. It codes for CATSDPVGTEQYF.

V and J are TRBV24-1 and TRBJ2-3; either TRBD1 or TRBD2 may fit D (5 bases each). The CDR3 loop spans 14 amino acids. Germline CDR1 and CDR2: KGHDR and SFDVKD. Trimming took 4 bases from V and 4 from J, leaving 11 bases between them. The CDR3 nucleotides read TGTGCCACCAGTGACACGAGGGGAGCAGATACGCAGTATTTT. Translating it yields CATSDTRGADTQYF.

The rearrangement uses TRBV6-6 and TRBJ2-5; D remains unclear. The CDR3 has 13 residues. Between the trimmed V and J ends, which lost 11 bases and 4 bases, there was a span of 17 bases. CDR1 MNHNY and CDR2 SVGAGI come from the germline V gene (reference sequence). The CDR3 region has the DNA TGTGCCTCCCGACAAACCGGACGAGAGACCCAGTACTTC. Translation gives CASRQTGRETQYF.

The J gene is TRBJ2-5, the V gene TRBV5-1; 8 bases agree with TRBD2. V shed 5 bases, J shed 5 bases, and the junction held 11 bases outside the gene matches. The CDR3 totals 15 residues. Per the germline V gene, CDR1 is SGHRS and CDR2 is YFSETQ. This CDR3 is CASSSSGGAPETQYF. CDR3 DNA sequence: TGCGCCAGCAGTTCAAGCGGGGGAGCCCCGGAGACCCAGTACTTC. The full variable domain, completed using reference TRBV5-1 and TRBJ2-5, is KAGVTQTPRYLIKTRGQQVTLSCSPISGHRSVSWYQQTPGQGLQFLFEYFSETQRNKGNFPGRFSGRQFSNSRSEMNVSTLELGDSALYLCASSSSGGAPETQYFGPGTRLLVL.

The sample holds a few counts of this clonotype. The chain has TRBV5-1 and TRBJ2-3; no firm D call. The CDR3 sequence is 14 residues long. Trimming removed 3 bases from V and 1 base from J, with 9 bases in between. From germline, CDR1 is SGHRS and CDR2 YFSETQ. The DNA of the CDR3 is TGCGCCAGCAGCTCCGACCGGGGCACAGATACGCAGTATTTT. It encodes CASSSDRGTDTQYF.

The sample holds a few counts of this clonotype. The chain joins TRBV4-2 to TRBJ2-3, with D uncertain. CDR3 length equals 15 residues. Deletions cut 1 base from V and 2 bases from J, with 10 bases between. Germline CDR1 LGHNA, CDR2 YNFKEQ. The CDR3 DNA reads TGTGCCAGCAGCCAAGTATCCGGCCACACAGATACGCAGTATTTT. It yields the protein CASSQVSGHTDTQYF.

This clonotype came up a few times. J is TRBJ2-7 and V is TRBV11-2; D not resolved. Germline values: CDR1 SGHAT, CDR2 FQNNGV. V was pared by 4 bases and J by 8 bases, with 15 bases between. The CDR3 length is 13 residues. The CDR3 here is CASSSEPSVQQYF. The CDR3 region has the DNA TGTGCCAGCAGCTCCGAACCATCGGTTCAGCAGTACTTC.

The J gene is TRBJ2-3, the V gene TRBV6-5; D remains ambiguous. V was shortened by 2 bases and J by 1 base, with 10 bases between the two germline ends. Germline-derived CDR1 and CDR2 are MNHEY and SVGAGI. This CDR3 is 15 amino acids long. CDR3 loop: CASSYRPTGTDTQYF. Written as DNA, the CDR3 is TGTGCCAGCAGTTACCGCCCAACGGGCACAGATACGCAGTATTTT.

This clonotype was detected only a few times. CDR3 residues: CSASLTGEGHYGYTF. The CDR3 DNA reads as TGCAGTGCTAGCCTAACAGGGGAGGGCCACTATGGCTACACCTTC. The chain recombines TRBV20-1 with TRBJ1-2; 7 nucleotides align to TRBD1. J was trimmed by 3 bases and V by 3 bases; bases with no gene match: 10. This CDR3 is built from 15 residues. Germline-derived CDR1 and CDR2 are DFQATT and SNEGSKA (reference sequence).

This clonotype was seen only a few times. The genes are TRBV7-9 and TRBJ2-1, with TRBD2 matching 10 bases. The CDR3 runs 14 residues. The germline V gene has CDR1 SEHNR and CDR2 FQNEAQ (reference sequence). V lost 8 bases and J lost 3; bases outside the gene matches: 4. The CDR3 loop reads CASGASGGYNEQFF. The CDR3 DNA reads TGTGCCAGCGGTGCTAGCGGGGGCTACAATGAGCAGTTCTTC.